The 30 T cell receptor beta chains presented below share a single source sample, sequenced in a study of early T cells in non-severe SARS-CoV-2 infection. Using its own MiXCR run on the 5' RACE reads, TCRdb lists one record per CDR3 protein. The sample records over 50,000 distinct CDR3 sequences, roughly 12% being singletons. Specimen: whole blood. These receptors were taken from an adult who was a healthcare worker with PCR-confirmed SARS-CoV-2 infection or an uninfected control (not recorded which).

This chain links TRBV10-3 with TRBJ1-1; TRBD1 aligns across 7 bases. The germline V gene has CDR1 ENHRY and CDR2 SYGVKD. The J segment lost 6 bases and the V segment lost 9 bases, leaving 4 bases of the junction unmatched. The CDR3 has 11 residues. CDR3 sequence: CAMGQPAEAFF. In nucleotides, the CDR3 is TGTGCCATGGGACAGCCCGCTGAAGCTTTCTTT.

This clonotype was observed many times. This chain joins TRBV11-2 and TRBJ2-3, with 11 bases fitting TRBD2. CDR1 is SGHAT and CDR2 is FQNNGV in the germline V gene. The V and J ends lost 5 bases and 3 bases, in that order; junction bases with no gene match: 1. This CDR3 comprises 14 residues. CDR3 nucleotide sequence: TGTGCCAGCAGCCCTAGCGGGAGGACAGATACGCAGTATTTT. Protein: CASSPSGRTDTQYF.

This clonotype was seen only a few times. This chain joins TRBV29-1 and TRBJ1-1; D gene uncertain. The CDR3 sequence is 12 residues long. CDR1 and CDR2 from the germline V gene are SQVTM and ANQGSEA. Trimming pared 5 bases from V and 4 bases from J, leaving 11 bases between. The CDR3 protein is CSVLAERTEAFF. CDR3 DNA: TGCAGCGTTCTAGCTGAACGCACTGAAGCTTTCTTT. The whole variable domain, remainder taken from reference TRBV29-1 and TRBJ1-1, is SAVISQKPSRDICQRGTSLTIQCQVDSQVTMMFWYRQQPGQSLTLIATANQGSEATYESGFVIDKFPISRPNLTFSTLTVSNMSPEDSSIYLCSVLAERTEAFFGQGTRLTVV.

Many counts were recorded for this clonotype. The gene calls are TRBV5-6 and TRBJ2-7, with D possibly matching TRBD1 (6 bases). Trimming removed 4 bases from V and 7 bases from J, with 18 bases in between. The CDR3 contains 14 residues. Looked up from germline, CDR1 is SGHDT and CDR2 is YYEEEE. The chain's CDR3 is CASSRTGLRWEQYF. DNA for the CDR3: TGTGCCAGCAGCCGTACAGGGCTACGATGGGAGCAGTACTTC.

This clonotype was picked up many times. The V gene is TRBV2, the J gene TRBJ2-1, with TRBD2 as a possible D gene (5 bases). The germline V gene has CDR1 SNHLY and CDR2 FYNNEI. This CDR3 has 14 residues. V lost 7 bases to trimming and J lost 2 bases, with 12 bases between them. The CDR3 DNA is TGTGCCAGCACGTGGCTAGCAGCCTACAATGAGCAGTTCTTC. Translating it yields CASTWLAAYNEQFF.

This clonotype was counted at least ten times. This chain connects TRBV18 to TRBJ1-1; D is undetermined. The CDR3 sequence is 15 residues long. Trimming stripped 3 bases from V and 0 bases from J, with 11 bases between. The germline CDR1 and CDR2 sequences are KGHSH and LQKENI. The CDR3 sequence: CASSPRTWMNTEAFF. CDR3 coding DNA: TGTGCCAGCTCACCCCGGACGTGGATGAACACTGAAGCTTTCTTT.

This clonotype was detected ten times or more. The genes are TRBV6-1 and TRBJ2-7; D assignment may be TRBD1 or TRBD2 (5 bases each). The CDR3 loop spans 13 amino acids. Per germline, CDR1 MNHNS and CDR2 SASEGT. V gave up 6 bases and J gave up 5 bases, with 14 bases separating them. CDR3 sequence reads: CASRAGTSHEQYF. Written as DNA, the CDR3 is TGTGCCAGCAGAGCCGGGACGAGCCACGAGCAGTACTTC.

This clonotype appeared many times. The genes are TRBV20-1 and TRBJ1-6; the match to TRBD1 covers 7 bases. The CDR3 sequence is 14 residues long. Losses at the gene ends were 1 base for V and 7 bases for J; bases not matched to a gene: 4. The germline V gene encodes CDR1 DFQATT and CDR2 SNEGSKA (reference sequence). CDR3 coding DNA: TGCAGTGCTAGAGCTCGGGACAGCAATTCACCCCTCCACTTT. Amino acid sequence: CSARARDSNSPLHF.

This clonotype was seen repeatedly, ten times or more. This rearrangement joins TRBV10-2 to TRBJ1-6, with D possibly being TRBD1 (5 bases). The CDR3 is made up of 15 amino acids. Germline V gene sequence: CDR1 WSHSY, CDR2 SAAADI. Trimming left V 4 bases short and J 7 bases short, with 14 bases between. CDR3 loop: CASSVDNLWNSPLHF. The CDR3 region has the DNA TGCGCCAGCAGTGTGGACAACCTCTGGAATTCACCCCTCCACTTT.

This sequence joins TRBV2 and TRBJ2-3; no clear D gene. CDR3 length equals 12 residues. Germline V gene sequence: CDR1 SNHLY, CDR2 FYNNEI. V lost 7 bases and J 2 bases, leaving 7 bases between the germline ends. The CDR3 nucleotides are TGTGCCAGCACGCCTGACACAGATACGCAGTATTTT. It encodes CASTPDTDTQYF.

This clonotype was seen ten or more times. This sequence joins TRBV11-3 and TRBJ2-6; no clear D gene. The germline CDR1 and CDR2 sequences are SGHNT and YENEEA. The V end was cut by 5 bases, the J end by 0 bases, with 8 bases between. The CDR3 covers 15 residues. As DNA, the CDR3 is TGTGCCAGCAGCCCTCACTCCTCTGGGGCCAACGTCCTGACTTTC. It translates to CASSPHSSGANVLTF.

V usage is TRBV13 and J usage is TRBJ2-7; unclear D gene. Trimming took 4 bases from V and 9 from J, leaving 16 bases between them. Germline assignment: CDR1 PRHDT and CDR2 FYEKMQ (reference sequence). The CDR3 length is 13 residues. As DNA, the CDR3 is TGTGCCAGCAGCTCTCTCGGCCCGCTGGGGCAGTACTTC. This codes for CASSSLGPLGQYF. The whole variable domain, filled in from reference TRBV13 and TRBJ2-7, reads AAGVIQSPRHLIKEKRETATLKCYPIPRHDTVYWYQQGPGQDPQFLISFYEKMQSDKGSIPDRFSAQQFSDYHSELNMSSLELGDSALYFCASSSLGPLGQYFGPGTRLTVT.

In this sample, this clonotype turned up a few times. The CDR3 sequence is CSVEFRSSYNEQFF. For the CDR3, the DNA is TGCAGCGTTGAATTCCGGAGCTCCTACAATGAGCAGTTCTTC. V gene TRBV29-1 combines with J gene TRBJ2-1; no reliable D call. The germline V gene encodes CDR1 SQVTM and CDR2 ANQGSEA. The CDR3 runs to 14 residues. Deletions cut 2 bases from V and 0 bases from J, with 8 bases between.

This clonotype was found many times. V gene TRBV9 combines with J gene TRBJ2-6; TRBD1 agrees at 7 bases. V gave up 4 bases and J gave up 2 bases; unmatched junction bases: 9. The CDR3 contains 17 residues. Germline CDR1 SGDLS, CDR2 YYNGEE. In DNA form, the CDR3 reads TGTGCCAGCAGCACTTTTGACAGGGCAGCTGGGGCCAACGTCCTGACTTTC. This sequence encodes CASSTFDRAAGANVLTF. The full variable domain, its missing parts supplied by reference TRBV9 and TRBJ2-6, is DSGVTQTPKHLITATGQRVTLRCSPRSGDLSVYWYQQSLDQGLQFLIQYYNGEERAKGNILERFSAQQFPDLHSELNLSSLELGDSALYFCASSTFDRAAGANVLTFGAGSRLTVL.

In its sample, this clonotype was seen many times. The rearrangement links TRBV19 to TRBJ2-7; D may match TRBD1 or TRBD2 (6 bases each). The CDR3 runs to 11 residues. The V gene lost 5 bases and the J gene lost 6 bases, with 8 bases spanning the gap. Germline CDR1 reads LNHDA; CDR2 reads SQIVND (reference sequence). The CDR3 nucleotides are TGTGCCAGTAGTGGGGGGCCCGAGCAGTACTTC. Translating gives CASSGGPEQYF.

This chain links TRBV7-8 with TRBJ2-3, with 9 bases identical to TRBD1. Per the germline V gene, CDR1 is SGHVS and CDR2 is FQNEAQ. The CDR3 runs to 16 residues. V gave up 3 bases and J gave up 2 bases; unmatched junction bases: 6. CDR3 in amino acids: CASSFGTGKDTDTQYF. The CDR3 nucleotides are TGTGCCAGCAGCTTTGGGACAGGGAAGGACACAGATACGCAGTATTTT. Complete variable domain (other parts from reference TRBV7-8 and TRBJ2-3): GAGVSQSPRYKVAKRGQDVALRCDPISGHVSLFWYQQALGQGPEFLTYFQNEAQLDKSGLPSDRFFAERPEGSVSTLKIQRTQQEDSAVYLCASSFGTGKDTDTQYFGPGTRLTVL.

This clonotype has ten or more counts. Here the CDR3 reads CASSLGPNSNQPQHF. CDR3 DNA sequence: TGTGCCAGCAGCTTAGGCCCGAATAGCAATCAGCCCCAGCATTTT. This chain uses TRBV7-2 with TRBJ1-5; D remains unclear. The V end lost 1 base, the J end lost 0 bases, and 7 bases lay between the germline ends. Germline V gene lookup returns CDR1 SGHTA and CDR2 FQGNSA. This CDR3 is 15 amino acids long.

The rearrangement joins TRBV20-1 to TRBJ1-2; TRBD1 might be the D (6 bases). Germline V lookup: CDR1 DFQATT, CDR2 SNEGSKA (reference sequence). The CDR3 length is 14 residues. The germline V and J ends were trimmed by 0 bases and 5 bases, with 13 bases remaining between them. The CDR3 nucleotides read TGCAGTGCTAGAGATCCGGGGGCGAAATATGGCTACACCTTC. It is translated as CSARDPGAKYGYTF.

The chain links TRBV20-1 to TRBJ2-5; D is undetermined. The V end was cut by 3 bases, the J end by 4 bases, with 6 bases between. Germline CDR1 reads DFQATT; CDR2 reads SNEGSKA (reference sequence). CDR3 length equals 11 residues. DNA of the CDR3: TGCAGTGCTAGTCCGGGAGAGACCCAGTACTTC. This translates into CSASPGETQYF.

The table lists this clonotype with many counts. The chain links TRBV29-1 to TRBJ2-1; D may be TRBD2 (5 bases). Trimming stripped 5 bases from V and 9 bases from J, with 11 bases between. This CDR3 spans 11 amino acids. CDR1 and CDR2 from the germline V gene are SQVTM and ANQGSEA. The CDR3 spells CSVTRWGEQFF. The DNA of the CDR3 is TGCAGCGTTACTAGATGGGGTGAGCAGTTCTTC.

This clonotype was recorded many times. The chain couples TRBV5-6 to TRBJ2-1; D gene unclear. Germline V gene data show CDR1 as SGHDT and CDR2 as YYEEEE. The CDR3 is 12 amino acids. V shed 7 bases and J shed 10 bases, with 15 bases lying between them. CDR3 DNA: TGTGCCAGCTTCGAAGGATTGGGAGAGCAGTTCTTC. This translates into CASFEGLGEQFF. The full variable domain, rest sourced from reference TRBV5-6 and TRBJ2-1, is DAGVTQSPTHLIKTRGQQVTLRCSPKSGHDTVSWYQQALGQGPQFIFQYYEEEERQRGNFPDRFSGHQFPNYSSELNVNALLLGDSALYLCASFEGLGEQFFGPGTRLTVL.

This clonotype has only one observation. A single base separates this from a much larger clone, so it may be a read error. This chain links TRBV28 with TRBJ2-7; D not certain. The germline V gene has CDR1 MDHEN and CDR2 SYDVKM. This CDR3 spans 13 amino acids. The CDR3 DNA sequence: TGTACCAGCAGTGGCCGGGCCATCGGCGAGCAGTACTTC. Its protein product is CTSSGRAIGEQYF.

This clonotype was seen at least ten times. This rearrangement joins TRBV5-1 to TRBJ2-5; D may match TRBD1 or TRBD2 (5 bases each). This CDR3 spans 15 amino acids. V lost 3 bases to trimming and J lost 7 bases, with 19 bases between them. Germline CDR1 is SGHRS and CDR2 is YFSETQ. CDR3 in DNA: TGCGCCAGCAGCTACGACACCGGGGCCGCCCCGACCCAGTACTTC. Translated, it gives CASSYDTGAAPTQYF. The full variable domain, rest sourced from reference TRBV5-1 and TRBJ2-5, is KAGVTQTPRYLIKTRGQQVTLSCSPISGHRSVSWYQQTPGQGLQFLFEYFSETQRNKGNFPGRFSGRQFSNSRSEMNVSTLELGDSALYLCASSYDTGAAPTQYFGPGTRLLVL.

This chain uses TRBV19 with TRBJ2-3, with D perhaps TRBD1 or TRBD2 (5 bases each). This CDR3 has 17 residues. Per the germline V gene, CDR1 is LNHDA and CDR2 is SQIVND (reference sequence). Deletions cut 4 bases from V and 4 bases from J, with 21 bases between. The CDR3 reads CASSRGRGDVVSDTQYF. CDR3 nucleotide sequence: TGTGCCAGTAGTAGGGGACGGGGTGACGTCGTCTCAGATACGCAGTATTTT.

This clonotype was found many times. The chain is built from TRBV24-1 and TRBJ1-1; tentatively, D is TRBD1 (5 bases). V was pared by 3 bases and J by 1 base, with 11 bases between. The germline gives CDR1 KGHDR, CDR2 SFDVKD. The CDR3 is made up of 15 amino acids. The CDR3 DNA reads as TGTGCCACCAGTGATGGGGAGGGGACGAACACTGAAGCTTTCTTT. Residues: CATSDGEGTNTEAFF.

This clonotype was recorded many times. The rearrangement joins TRBV27 to TRBJ2-7; D possibly uses TRBD1 or TRBD2 (5 bases each). The V end lost 8 bases, the J end lost 2 bases, and 16 bases lay between the germline ends. The CDR3 sequence is 14 residues long. Germline V gives CDR1 MNHEY, CDR2 SMNVEV (reference sequence). Here the CDR3 reads CASVGPVFTYEQYF. In DNA, the CDR3 is TGTGCCAGCGTGGGACCTGTTTTTACCTACGAGCAGTACTTC.

In its sample, this clonotype was seen many times. The V call is TRBV6-1, the J call TRBJ2-1, with 8 bases aligning to TRBD2. The ends lost 7 bases at V and 6 bases at J; junction bases unmatched: 8. The CDR3 contains 14 residues. Germline V gives CDR1 MNHNS, CDR2 SASEGT. The CDR3 DNA is TGTGCCAGCAAGGCGGGAGGTTCGACCAATGAGCAGTTCTTC. This translates into CASKAGGSTNEQFF.

The chain has TRBV20-1 and TRBJ2-7, with 8 nucleotides matching TRBD1. There are 11 residues in the CDR3. Germline V CDR1 and CDR2: DFQATT, SNEGSKA (reference sequence). The trim removed 5 bases at V and 6 bases at J, leaving 3 bases unmatched. CDR3 nucleotides: TGCAGTGCTTACGACAGGGGCGAGCAGTACTTC. Amino acid sequence: CSAYDRGEQYF.

The chain couples TRBV27 to TRBJ2-7; D is unresolved. CDR3 length: 12 amino acids. The germline CDR1 and CDR2 sequences are MNHEY and SMNVEV (reference sequence). Trimming removed 5 bases from V and 1 base from J, with 6 bases in between. In nucleotides, the CDR3 is TGTGCCAGCAGTGCCGGATCCTACGAGCAGTACTTC. As protein: CASSAGSYEQYF.

In its sample, this clonotype was seen a few times. The rearrangement uses TRBV29-1 and TRBJ2-3; D unresolved. Germline-derived CDR1 and CDR2 are SQVTM and ANQGSEA. CDR3 length: 9 amino acids. The CDR3, as DNA: TGCAGAACGCCAGATACGCAGTATTTT. Protein: CRTPDTQYF.